Listed here are 22 T cell receptor beta chains from one sample, sequenced in a study of T cell responses to AZD1222 COVID-19 vaccine. Sequenced by immunoSEQ multiplex PCR; TCRdb stores in-frame clones only, minus some. Of roughly 120,000 clones in the sample, roughly nine tenths were seen once. This sample comprised peripheral blood, obtained on day 0 of AZD1222 vaccination. The receptors here all came from an adult in good health.

The chain is built from TRBV13 and TRBJ1-1, with D possibly TRBD1 on 5 matching bases. The CDR3 length is 14 residues. Trimming removed 2 bases at V and 5 bases at J, with 12 bases between. The germline V gene encodes CDR1 PRHDT and CDR2 FYEKMQ (reference sequence). The CDR3 here is CASSLIRRGTEAFF. The CDR3 nucleotides are TGTGCCAGCAGCTTAATAAGACGGGGGACTGAAGCTTTCTTT. The whole variable domain, filled in from reference TRBV13 and TRBJ1-1, reads AAGVIQSPRHLIKEKRETATLKCYPIPRHDTVYWYQQGPGQDPQFLISFYEKMQSDKGSIPDRFSAQQFSDYHSELNMSSLELGDSALYFCASSLIRRGTEAFFGQGTRLTVV.

The chain combines TRBV6-5 with TRBJ2-7, with D perhaps matching TRBD1 (6 bases). The CDR3 length is 15 residues. Germline-derived CDR1 and CDR2 are MNHEY and SVGAGI. Trimming cost V 6 bases and J 5 bases, with 20 bases left between them. In DNA form, the CDR3 reads TGTGCCAGCAGCCTTCACAGACAGGCCGCGGACGAGCAGTACTTC. This codes for CASSLHRQAADEQYF.

J is TRBJ2-7 and V is TRBV11-2; 9 nucleotides line up with TRBD2. The CDR3 is made up of 15 amino acids. Germline-derived CDR1 and CDR2 are SGHAT and FQNNGV. Unmatched junction bases numbered 4, after V lost 1 base and J lost 3 bases. The CDR3 sequence is CASSLGSGGRYEQYF. The CDR3 DNA is TGTGCCAGCAGCTTAGGGAGCGGGGGGCGCTACGAGCAGTACTTC.

The chain combines TRBV7-9 with TRBJ2-2; 11 bases match TRBD2. The CDR3 extends over 15 amino acids. Germline CDR1 is SEHNR and CDR2 is FQNEAQ (reference sequence). V was clipped by 5 bases and J by 4 bases; unmatched bases: 3. The CDR3 DNA sequence: TGTGCCAGCAGCGGGACTAGCGGCCTCACCGGGGAGCTGTTTTTT. This gives the protein CASSGTSGLTGELFF. The full variable domain, completed using reference TRBV7-9 and TRBJ2-2, is DTGVSQNPRHKITKRGQNVTFRCDPISEHNRLYWYRQTLGQGPEFLTYFQNEAQLEKSRLLSDRFSAERPKGSFSTLEIQRTEQGDSAMYLCASSGTSGLTGELFFGEGSRLTVL.

CDR3: CASSRTGTHSPLHF. The CDR3 bases are TGTGCCAGCAGCCGGACGGGGACTCATTCACCCCTCCACTTT. The V gene is TRBV14, the J gene TRBJ1-6; D possibly corresponds to TRBD1 (5 bases). Germline V gene lookup returns CDR1 SGHDN and CDR2 FVKESK. The CDR3 loop spans 14 amino acids. V was pared by 4 bases and J by 8 bases, with 12 bases between.

The rearrangement links TRBV15 to TRBJ1-4; 7 bases are shared with TRBD1. The J segment lost 4 bases and the V segment lost 1 base, leaving 6 bases of the junction unmatched. The CDR3 runs 16 residues. From germline, CDR1 is LNHNV and CDR2 YYDKDF (reference sequence). CDR3 sequence (DNA): TGTGCCACCAGCAGAGTCCCGGGACAGAATAATGAAAAACTGTTTTTT. It encodes CATSRVPGQNNEKLFF.

V gene TRBV15 combines with J gene TRBJ1-1; tentative D call: TRBD1 (5 bases). The length of the CDR3 is 17 residues. V was clipped by 0 bases and J by 6 bases, with 20 bases between them. Germline V gene lookup returns CDR1 LNHNV and CDR2 YYDKDF (reference sequence). CDR3: CATSREGGLGGGSEAFF. Here the CDR3 DNA reads TGTGCCACCAGCAGAGAGGGGGGTCTGGGAGGAGGATCTGAAGCTTTCTTT.

The chain carries TRBV12-3 or TRBV12-4 and TRBJ2-1; 8 bases align to TRBD2. Trimming took 5 bases from V and 7 from J; bases not matched to a gene: 1. The CDR3 consists of 12 residues. In DNA form, the CDR3 reads TGTGCCAGCAGTACTAGCGGAAATGAGCAGTTCTTC. Its protein product is CASSTSGNEQFF.

This clone has more than one count but fewer than ten. This chain joins TRBV5-1 and TRBJ1-2; maybe TRBD1 (6 bases). Trimming took 4 bases from V and 2 from J, leaving 15 bases between them. The CDR3 is 15 residues long. Looked up from germline, CDR1 is SGHRS and CDR2 is YFSETQ. The CDR3 nucleotides read TGCGCCAGCAGCGGCTCCGGGACACCGAACTATGGCTACACCTTC. Protein product: CASSGSGTPNYGYTF.

The V gene is TRBV6-1, the J gene TRBJ2-3, with D tentatively TRBD1 (7 bases). Trimming stripped 2 bases from V and 5 bases from J, with 23 bases between. The CDR3 runs to 18 residues. Germline CDR1 and CDR2: MNHNS and SASEGT. CDR3 coding DNA: TGTGCCAGCAGTGAACGGTGGAGGGGGCGACAGATTGGAGATACGCAGTATTTT. Protein sequence: CASSERWRGRQIGDTQYF.

The rearrangement uses TRBV5-1 and TRBJ2-5; TRBD1 aligns across 8 bases. The J segment lost 2 bases and the V segment lost 4 bases, leaving 7 bases of the junction unmatched. CDR1 SGHRS and CDR2 YFSETQ come from the germline V gene. The CDR3 contains 15 residues. The CDR3 coding sequence is TGCGCCAGCAGCATATCGGACAGGGCACAAGAGACCCAGTACTTC. The encoded protein is CASSISDRAQETQYF.

This chain joins TRBV29-1 and TRBJ2-5; possibly TRBD1 or TRBD2 for D (5 bases each). The V end lost 7 bases, the J end lost 5 bases, and 14 bases lay between the germline ends. This CDR3 region has 12 residues. CDR1 is SQVTM, CDR2 ANQGSEA, per germline. This CDR3 is CSAVVGVETQYF. In DNA, the CDR3 is TGCAGCGCCGTTGTGGGGGTGGAGACCCAGTACTTC.

This chain uses TRBV11-2 with TRBJ2-3; TRBD2 matches 8 bases. Looked up from germline, CDR1 is SGHAT and CDR2 is FQNNGV. This CDR3 has 15 residues. The junction had 7 bases not matched to a gene; V was cut back by 6 bases and J by 2 bases. This chain's CDR3 is CASRRVSGDTDTQYF. The CDR3 nucleotides read TGTGCCAGCAGACGCGTTAGCGGGGACACAGATACGCAGTATTTT.

V is TRBV3-1 (or the pseudogene TRBV3-2) and J is TRBJ1-5, with 7 bases lining up with TRBD1. The CDR3 has 14 residues. After removal of 5 bases from V and 7 bases from J, the junction contained 8 bases not matched to a gene. Germline V gene sequence: CDR1 LGHDT, CDR2 YNNKEL (reference sequence). The CDR3, as DNA: TGTGCCAGCAGCAAAGGACAGGTATCACAGCCCCAGCATTTT. It encodes CASSKGQVSQPQHF.

The J gene is TRBJ1-6, the V gene TRBV28; the D is unclear. The CDR3 is made up of 12 amino acids. Germline CDR1 MDHEN, CDR2 SYDVKM. The V end was cut by 8 bases, the J end by 13 bases, with 15 bases between. This chain's CDR3 is CASGPGASPLHF. As DNA, the CDR3 is TGTGCCAGCGGACCGGGAGCCTCGCCCCTCCACTTT. Full variable domain (rest looked up from reference TRBV28 and TRBJ1-6): DVKVTQSSRYLVKRTGEKVFLECVQDMDHENMFWYRQDPGLGLRLIYFSYDVKMKEKGDIPEGYSVSREKKERFSLILESASTNQTSMYLCASGPGASPLHFGNGTRLTVT.

The V gene is TRBV11-3, the J gene TRBJ1-4, with D possibly being TRBD1 (6 bases). This CDR3 is 16 amino acids long. With 0 bases removed from V and 7 bases from J, the gap between germline ends came to 15 bases. Germline V gives CDR1 SGHNT, CDR2 YENEEA. The CDR3 coding sequence is TGTGCCAGCAGCTTAGATTCCGGGGGGCCAGTTGAAAAACTGTTTTTT. Translated: CASSLDSGGPVEKLFF.

This chain uses TRBV15 with TRBJ2-2; 9 bases are a match to TRBD1. Germline V gene sequence: CDR1 LNHNV, CDR2 YYDKDF (reference sequence). The CDR3 runs to 15 residues. The V segment lost 4 bases and the J segment 3 bases; nucleotides outside the gene matches: 3. For the CDR3, the DNA is TGTGCCACCAGCAACCGGGACAGGGACACCGGGGAGCTGTTTTTT. This sequence encodes CATSNRDRDTGELFF. Variable domain in full (rest from reference TRBV15 and TRBJ2-2): DAMVIQNPRYQVTQFGKPVTLSCSQTLNHNVMYWYQQKSSQAPKLLFHYYDKDFNNEADTPDNFQSRRPNTSFCFLDIRSPGLGDTAMYLCATSNRDRDTGELFFGEGSRLTVL.

The gene calls are TRBV2 and TRBJ1-1, with 10 nucleotides matching TRBD1. V gave up 9 bases and J gave up 3 bases; unmatched junction bases: 19. The CDR3 has 18 amino acids. Looked up from germline, CDR1 is SNHLY and CDR2 is FYNNEI. The CDR3 here is CARTPGQGFTVADTEAFF. CDR3 DNA sequence: TGTGCCAGAACTCCGGGACAGGGGTTCACAGTGGCGGACACTGAAGCTTTCTTT.

This chain connects TRBV28 to TRBJ1-1, with 11 bases identical to TRBD1. Germline trimming cut 6 bases from V and 7 bases from J; bases unmatched to any gene: 4. This CDR3 has 13 amino acids. In germline, CDR1 is MDHEN, CDR2 SYDVKM. CDR3 nucleotide sequence: TGTGCCAGCAGCACGGGACAGGGGGTTGAAGCTTTCTTT. Its translation is CASSTGQGVEAFF. Variable domain in full (rest from reference TRBV28 and TRBJ1-1): DVKVTQSSRYLVKRTGEKVFLECVQDMDHENMFWYRQDPGLGLRLIYFSYDVKMKEKGDIPEGYSVSREKKERFSLILESASTNQTSMYLCASSTGQGVEAFFGQGTRLTVV.

V is TRBV4-1 and J is TRBJ1-6, with a possible D match to TRBD1 (5 bases). Trimming pared 0 bases from V and 10 bases from J, leaving 19 bases between. Germline-derived CDR1 and CDR2 are MGHRA and YSYEKL. The length of the CDR3 is 17 residues. The CDR3, as DNA: TGCGCCAGCAGCCAAGAGGCCGTGAGGGCAGGGAACTCACCCCTCCACTTT. It translates to CASSQEAVRAGNSPLHF.

The chain carries TRBV29-1 and TRBJ2-2, with D uncertain. This CDR3 has 14 residues. Germline lookup yields CDR1 SQVTM and CDR2 ANQGSEA. The ends were cut back, 4 bases at V and 6 bases at J, with 15 bases in the middle. The CDR3 region is CSVAGLLAAGELFF. The CDR3 nucleotides are TGCAGCGTTGCAGGCCTCCTGGCGGCCGGGGAGCTGTTTTTT.

The chain employs TRBV7-9 and TRBJ2-3; 10 nucleotides line up with TRBD2. Trimming at V came to 5 bases and at J to 2 bases, leaving 7 bases not matched to a gene. The germline V gene encodes CDR1 SEHNR and CDR2 FQNEAQ (reference sequence). The CDR3 has 16 amino acids. CDR3 in amino acids: CASSPSAGGSTDTQYF. For the CDR3, the DNA is TGTGCCAGCAGCCCCTCAGCGGGGGGGTCCACAGATACGCAGTATTTT.